This T cell receptor (beta chain) came from a study of CD8+ T cells in alopecia areata. Study-level background: Oral tofacitinib, 5 to 10 mg twice daily, was given in an open-label trial. General study points: Greater clonality was observed in lesional scalp samples, especially alopecia totalis/universalis, versus normal scalp.

Turning to this clone: What it binds is not known.

CDR3 size: 14 residues. CDR1 is KGHSH and CDR2 is LQKENI in the germline V gene. V dropped 3 bases and J dropped 2; count of bases not matched to a gene: 4. After isolation, RNA underwent reverse transcription to generate cDNA as the sequencing template. The table came from immunoSEQ multiplex PCR; TCRdb's copy has only in-frame clones and leaves some out. The sample includes some 210,000 clones, 57% of them seen just once. Lesional scalp tissue (obtained by punch biopsy) and peripheral blood were collected from alopecia areata patients. The clonotype was recovered from a human donor with alopecia areata. This rearrangement joins TRBV18 to TRBJ2-7; 7 nucleotides match TRBD1. The material was CD4+ T cells sorted from blood, obtained at week 0. As DNA, the CDR3 is TGTGCCAGCTCACCCTGGGACAGACCCTACGAGCAGTACTTC. Its translation: CASSPWDRPYEQYF.